The 5 T cell receptor beta chains listed next were all sequenced from one sample in a study of post-analysis software for immune sequencing data. The study's findings and limits: Compared with controls, patients had more of 4 to 6 TRBV segments, including TRBV5-6, TRBV5-1 and TRBV20-1.

No antigen has been identified for these receptors. The TCR beta cDNA libraries contained unique molecular identifiers. TCRdb independently ran MiXCR on the PCR reads; one entry per CDR3 protein. The repertoire has some 690,000 distinct CDR3 sequences, approximately 60% of them found once; the top ten carry approximately 11%. Sequencing was carried out using blood. Every receptor here comes from a girl aged 2 to 9 with multiple sclerosis.

This sequence joins TRBV25-1 and TRBJ1-2; D may be TRBD1 (6 bases). V was trimmed by 4 bases and J by 7 bases, leaving 16 bases between them. Germline V gene sequence: CDR1 MGHDK, CDR2 SYGVNS. This CDR3 spans 14 amino acids. This chain's CDR3 is CASSGPTGVFGYTF. CDR3 bases: TGTGCCAGCAGTGGCCCGACAGGAGTCTTTGGCTACACCTTC.

The chain joins TRBV6-1 to TRBJ1-1, with D possibly TRBD1 on 5 matching bases. Germline assignment: CDR1 MNHNS and CDR2 SASEGT. The CDR3 runs to 15 residues. The ends were cut back, 4 bases at V and 1 base at J, with 13 bases in the middle. The CDR3 DNA is TGTGCCAGCAGTGCGGGCGGGGCATGGAACACTGAAGCTTTCTTT. This gives the protein CASSAGGAWNTEAFF.

In DNA, the CDR3 is TGCAGCGGGATACGGGACTTTCCCTACGAGCAGTACTTC. Translating gives CSGIRDFPYEQYF. The rearrangement links TRBV29-1 to TRBJ2-7; tentative D call: TRBD2 (6 bases). The CDR3 runs 13 residues. Looked up from germline, CDR1 is SQVTM and CDR2 is ANQGSEA. V lost 7 bases, J lost 2 bases, and 15 bases lay in between.

V and J are TRBV29-1 and TRBJ2-3; 8 bases fit TRBD2. With V trimmed by 4 bases and J by 2 bases, 8 bases remained unmatched. The CDR3 has 15 residues. Germline V gene data show CDR1 as SQVTM and CDR2 as ANQGSEA. The CDR3 sequence: CSVGEPSGLTDTQYF. DNA of the CDR3: TGCAGCGTTGGAGAGCCTAGCGGGCTCACAGATACGCAGTATTTT.

J is TRBJ2-1 and V is TRBV20-1, with 7 bases matching TRBD2. The V gene end was trimmed by 3 bases and the J gene end by 8 bases; junction bases not matched to a gene: 10. CDR3 length equals 14 residues. Germline V lookup: CDR1 DFQATT, CDR2 SNEGSKA (reference sequence). This CDR3 reads CSARMFVRGDEQFF. The CDR3 DNA sequence: TGCAGTGCTAGGATGTTTGTTCGGGGGGATGAGCAGTTCTTC.